A single sample is the source of the 20 T cell receptor beta chains below, sequenced in a study of cytomegalovirus exposure and HLA in healthy donors. The PCR employed 60 Vbeta primers together with 13 Jbeta primers. Sequencing was performed with immunoSEQ multiplex PCR; in TCRdb, only in-frame clones are kept and a portion is missing. The data hold roughly 200,000 clones, with 8.5% to 10% observed a single time. The sequenced sample was PBMCs. These receptors were taken from a woman aged 25 to 39 in good health and CMV-seropositive.

This clone came up a few times. The rearrangement links TRBV27 to TRBJ1-5; 9 nucleotides line up with TRBD1. The CDR3 covers 15 residues. CDR1 is MNHEY, CDR2 SMNVEV, per germline (reference sequence). The V segment lost 6 bases and the J segment 6 bases; nucleotides outside the gene matches: 9. This CDR3 is CASSPIMTGGQPQHF. CDR3 bases: TGTGCCAGCAGCCCCATAATGACAGGGGGTCAGCCCCAGCATTTT.

This clone showed up just a few times. V usage is TRBV30 and J usage is TRBJ2-7, with 8 bases lining up with TRBD1. The CDR3 is 16 residues long. With 3 bases clipped from V and 0 bases from J, the junction kept 10 bases outside the gene matches. CDR1 is GTSNPN and CDR2 is SVGIG in the germline V gene (reference sequence). The CDR3 DNA follows: TGTGCCTGGAGCGCCCCGGACAGGGACTTCTCCTACGAGCAGTACTTC. Translated, it gives CAWSAPDRDFSYEQYF. The variable domain in full, with the rest retrieved from reference TRBV30 and TRBJ2-7, is SQTIHQWPATLVQPVGSPLSLECTVEGTSNPNLYWYRQAAGRGLQLLFYSVGIGQISSEVPQNLSASRPQDRQFILSSKKLLLSDSGFYLCAWSAPDRDFSYEQYFGPGTRLTVT.

The rearrangement links TRBV5-4 to TRBJ1-1, with 9 bases that match TRBD1. V trimming: 4 bases; J trimming: 2 bases; junction bases outside the gene matches: 12. The CDR3 is 17 residues long. CDR1 SGHNT and CDR2 YYREEE come from the germline V gene (reference sequence). CDR3 sequence: CASSNRDRVWANTEAFF. The CDR3 bases are TGTGCCAGCAGCAACCGGGACAGGGTGTGGGCTAACACTGAAGCTTTCTTT.

J is TRBJ1-5 and V is TRBV28; no definite D call. Germline V gene lookup returns CDR1 MDHEN and CDR2 SYDVKM. V was cut by 4 bases and J by 7 bases, with 14 bases left in between. The length of the CDR3 is 14 residues. CDR3 protein: CASSYSWNGQPQHF. DNA of the CDR3: TGTGCCAGCAGTTACTCCTGGAACGGGCAGCCCCAGCATTTT. Variable domain in full (rest from reference TRBV28 and TRBJ1-5): DVKVTQSSRYLVKRTGEKVFLECVQDMDHENMFWYRQDPGLGLRLIYFSYDVKMKEKGDIPEGYSVSREKKERFSLILESASTNQTSMYLCASSYSWNGQPQHFGDGTRLSIL.

The chain carries TRBV5-1 and TRBJ2-1; D gene uncertain. CDR1 is SGHRS, CDR2 YFSETQ, per germline. With 2 bases removed from V and 9 bases from J, the gap between germline ends came to 9 bases. The CDR3 consists of 12 residues. The CDR3 protein is CASSFGGAEQFF. The CDR3 region has the DNA TGCGCCAGCAGCTTCGGCGGCGCTGAGCAGTTCTTC.

This clone has a handful of counts. The chain is built from TRBV19 and TRBJ2-7; weak D call: TRBD2 (5 bases). Trimming shortened V by 5 bases and J by 1 base, and 21 bases separated the two germline ends. CDR1 and CDR2 from the germline V gene are LNHDA and SQIVND (reference sequence). The CDR3 is 17 residues long. CDR3 region: CASSLRGKSYISYEQYF. In nucleotides, the CDR3 is TGTGCCAGTAGTCTCCGAGGGAAATCCTATATTTCCTACGAGCAGTACTTC.

The chain joins TRBV19 to TRBJ2-1, with 8 positions matching TRBD2. CDR3 length: 14 residues. V lost 5 bases and J lost 7; bases outside the gene matches: 7. The germline V gene encodes CDR1 LNHDA and CDR2 SQIVND (reference sequence). The CDR3 spells CASSPTGTRNEQFF. The CDR3 DNA reads as TGTGCCAGTAGTCCAACCGGGACTAGAAATGAGCAGTTCTTC.

This clone was counted a few times. In DNA, the CDR3 is TGCGCCAGCAGCTTGGCTAGCGGGAGATACAATGAGCAGTTCTTC. The encoded protein is CASSLASGRYNEQFF. The chain joins TRBV5-1 to TRBJ2-1, with 10 positions matching TRBD2. This CDR3 has 15 amino acids. Germline V gives CDR1 SGHRS, CDR2 YFSETQ. The ends lost 0 bases at V and 4 bases at J; junction bases unmatched: 1. Based on the CDR3 plus reference TRBV5-1 and TRBJ2-1, the full variable domain is KAGVTQTPRYLIKTRGQQVTLSCSPISGHRSVSWYQQTPGQGLQFLFEYFSETQRNKGNFPGRFSGRQFSNSRSEMNVSTLELGDSALYLCASSLASGRYNEQFFGPGTRLTVL.

The J gene is TRBJ2-7, the V gene TRBV5-1; possibly TRBD1 for D (5 bases). Between the trimmed V and J ends, which lost 5 bases and 0 bases, there was a span of 18 bases. CDR3 size: 16 residues. Germline assignment: CDR1 SGHRS and CDR2 YFSETQ. The CDR3 sequence is CASRPTQATYSYEQYF. The CDR3 region has the DNA TGCGCCAGCAGACCCACACAGGCTACTTACTCCTACGAGCAGTACTTC.

This clone was detected a few times. The rearrangement uses TRBV6-4 and TRBJ1-5; 8 positions match TRBD1. CDR1 is MRHNA, CDR2 SNTAGT, per germline. CDR3 length: 17 amino acids. The trim removed 6 bases at V and 5 bases at J, leaving 15 bases unmatched. Here the CDR3 DNA reads TGTGCCAGCAGGAGCTCTTTGGCAGGGGGCGCGGATCAGCCCCAGCATTTT. Its translation is CASRSSLAGGADQPQHF.

The V gene is TRBV19, the J gene TRBJ2-7, with D possibly being TRBD1 (6 bases). In germline, CDR1 is LNHDA, CDR2 SQIVND (reference sequence). The V and J ends lost 3 bases and 6 bases respectively, with 6 bases between them. There are 11 residues in the CDR3. Here the CDR3 reads CASSIRGEQYF. CDR3 bases: TGTGCCAGTAGTATCAGGGGCGAGCAGTACTTC.

V and J are TRBV5-3 and TRBJ1-2, with a tentative D call TRBD1 (6 bases). TRBV5-3 is identified as an open reading frame with a role that is uncertain. The germline V and J ends were trimmed by 7 bases and 2 bases, with 15 bases remaining between them. CDR3 length: 14 amino acids. The CDR3 nucleotides are TGTGCCAGATCCTCGACAGGAAGGAACTATGGCTACACCTTC. It is translated as CARSSTGRNYGYTF.

This clone was seen a few times. The chain recombines TRBV19 with TRBJ2-7; 9 bases agree with TRBD1. This CDR3 contains 14 residues. The germline gives CDR1 LNHDA, CDR2 SQIVND (reference sequence). J gave up 0 bases and V 7 bases, and 4 bases lay outside the gene matches. Here the CDR3 DNA reads TGTGCCAGTAACCCGGGACAGGGCTCCTACGAGCAGTACTTC. Protein product: CASNPGQGSYEQYF.

This clone was detected only a few times. The rearrangement links TRBV30 to TRBJ1-1, with D hard to call. Deletions cut 1 base from V and 1 base from J, with 4 bases between. Germline CDR1 reads GTSNPN; CDR2 reads SVGIG (reference sequence). This CDR3 has 12 amino acids. CDR3 bases: TGTGCCTGGAGTGACGGGAACACTGAAGCTTTCTTT. As protein: CAWSDGNTEAFF. The whole variable domain, remainder taken from reference TRBV30 and TRBJ1-1, is SQTIHQWPATLVQPVGSPLSLECTVEGTSNPNLYWYRQAAGRGLQLLFYSVGIGQISSEVPQNLSASRPQDRQFILSSKKLLLSDSGFYLCAWSDGNTEAFFGQGTRLTVV.

The V call is TRBV5-6, the J call TRBJ1-2, with D unresolved. The CDR3 runs to 13 residues. V lost 2 bases to trimming and J lost 4 bases, with 9 bases between them. Germline CDR1 is SGHDT and CDR2 is YYEEEE. The CDR3 nucleotides are TGTGCCAGCAGCTTTTCTACTCTCTATGGCTACACCTTC. Its protein is CASSFSTLYGYTF.

This clone was seen only a few times. The chain links TRBV6-1 to TRBJ2-5; TRBD2 might be the D (6 bases). CDR1 MNHNS and CDR2 SASEGT come from the germline V gene. This CDR3 is 15 amino acids long. Trimming pared 2 bases from V and 5 bases from J, leaving 15 bases between. The CDR3 region is CASSETEGVGETQYF. The CDR3 nucleotides are TGTGCCAGCAGTGAAACGGAGGGAGTAGGGGAGACCCAGTACTTC.

This chain joins TRBV5-1 and TRBJ1-2; a weak D match, TRBD1 (5 bases). Germline assignment: CDR1 SGHRS and CDR2 YFSETQ. Trimming took 4 bases from V and 3 from J, leaving 13 bases between them. The CDR3 sequence is 14 residues long. The CDR3 DNA reads TGCGCCAGCAGCGACAGCTTCGTAGACTATGGCTACACCTTC. Encoded protein: CASSDSFVDYGYTF.

The chain joins TRBV19 to TRBJ2-7; 11 bases map to TRBD2. Germline V CDR1 and CDR2: LNHDA, SQIVND (reference sequence). V lost 7 bases and J lost 0; bases outside the gene matches: 23. This CDR3 has 21 amino acids. CDR3 sequence: CASTMPFMTSGIKGPSYEQYF. For the CDR3, the DNA is TGTGCCAGTACAATGCCCTTCATGACTAGCGGGATCAAGGGGCCCTCCTACGAGCAGTACTTC.

This clone has just a few counts. The chain joins TRBV5-1 to TRBJ2-7, with 8 bases aligning to TRBD2. Germline V gene lookup returns CDR1 SGHRS and CDR2 YFSETQ. The CDR3 spans 17 residues. V dropped 4 bases and J dropped 0; count of bases not matched to a gene: 12. Written as DNA, the CDR3 is TGCGCCAGCAGCGCACTAGCGGCCGGAGGGAGCTCCTACGAGCAGTACTTC. Translation: CASSALAAGGSSYEQYF.

The V and J genes are TRBV4-1 and TRBJ2-7; no definite D call. The CDR3 loop spans 13 amino acids. Trimming cost V 1 base and J 6 bases, with 10 bases left between them. Germline V CDR1 and CDR2: MGHRA, YSYEKL. CDR3 amino acids: CASSQVEYREQYF. CDR3 sequence (DNA): TGCGCCAGCAGCCAAGTGGAGTATCGCGAGCAGTACTTC.